The next 26 T cell receptor beta chains were all read from a single sample in a study of spatial heterogeneity in lung cancer. TCRdb re-called the 5' RACE reads with MiXCR, one entry per CDR3 protein. The sample records about 38,000 distinct CDR3 sequences, around 7% being singletons. Time point: sample taken at primary tumor resection. Unsorted samples of tumor, nontumor lung or frozen PBMC had their whole RNA sequenced. Sample: PBMCs, taken at surgery. The receptors were sampled from a male donor with early-stage non-small cell lung cancer.

This chain joins TRBV6-6 and TRBJ2-7, with unresolved D. Trimming left V 6 bases short and J 4 bases short, with 10 bases between. The CDR3 covers 12 residues. Looked up from germline, CDR1 is MNHNY and CDR2 is SVGAGI (reference sequence). CDR3 amino acids: CASSSDFYEQYV. The CDR3, as DNA: TGTGCCAGCAGCTCTGATTTTTACGAGCAGTACGTC.

This clonotype was recorded at least ten times. The chain couples TRBV7-2 to TRBJ2-2, with a weak D call TRBD1 (5 bases). Trimming removed 11 bases from V and 0 bases from J, with 13 bases in between. In germline, CDR1 is SGHTA, CDR2 FQGNSA. The length of the CDR3 is 14 residues. The CDR3 coding sequence is TGTGCCGACCTGGGGCCCTCGAACACCGGGGAGCTGTTTTTT. It translates to CADLGPSNTGELFF.

The chain combines TRBV20-1 with TRBJ2-7; 7 bases line up with TRBD1. The CDR3 is made up of 14 amino acids. The V gene end was trimmed by 3 bases and the J gene end by 0 bases; junction bases not matched to a gene: 5. Germline CDR1 and CDR2: DFQATT and SNEGSKA (reference sequence). DNA of the CDR3: TGCAGTGCTAGCAAAGGACAGGTCTCCTACGAGCAGTACTTC. This translates into CSASKGQVSYEQYF.

This sequence joins TRBV6-2 or TRBV6-3 and TRBJ2-3, with D possibly matching TRBD2 (6 bases). This CDR3 spans 15 amino acids. The V gene lost 10 bases and the J gene lost 6 bases, with 23 bases spanning the gap. CDR1 is MNHEY and CDR2 is SVGEGT in the germline V gene. The CDR3 here is CAIHEAGPSGDTQYF. The CDR3 region has the DNA TGTGCCATCCACGAGGCGGGACCCTCGGGGGATACGCAGTATTTT.

This clonotype showed up many times. The CDR3 DNA is TGTGCCAGCAGCGTAGGGGGACAGGGCACAGATACGCAGTATTTT. The encoded protein is CASSVGGQGTDTQYF. This rearrangement joins TRBV9 to TRBJ2-3; 8 bases match TRBD1. This CDR3 has 15 amino acids. Germline trimming cut 0 bases from V and 1 base from J; bases unmatched to any gene: 1. In germline, CDR1 is SGDLS, CDR2 YYNGEE.

Many counts were recorded for this clonotype. The J gene is TRBJ2-7, the V gene TRBV6-2 or TRBV6-3; 7 nucleotides line up with TRBD2. Losses at the gene ends were 2 bases for V and 0 bases for J; bases not matched to a gene: 4. Germline CDR1 is MNHEY and CDR2 is SVGEGT. The CDR3 loop spans 15 amino acids. The CDR3 is CASSYRSGLSYEQYV. CDR3 nucleotides: TGTGCCAGCAGTTACCGTAGCGGGCTCTCCTACGAGCAGTACGTC.

This clonotype was detected many times. The chain uses TRBV19 and TRBJ2-3, with 9 bases that match TRBD2. The V gene's germline CDR1 is LNHDA and CDR2 SQIVND (reference sequence). J was trimmed by 3 bases and V by 3 bases; bases with no gene match: 13. The CDR3 sequence is 18 residues long. The CDR3 DNA reads TGTGCCAGTAGTATCCTAGGCGGGAGGGCCGTCGGTACAGATACGCAGTATTTT. This sequence encodes CASSILGGRAVGTDTQYF.

This clonotype came up many times. The chain combines TRBV12-3 or TRBV12-4 with TRBJ2-1; 9 bases are shared with TRBD2. The CDR3 loop spans 15 amino acids. The V segment lost 4 bases and the J segment 8 bases; nucleotides outside the gene matches: 9. In DNA form, the CDR3 reads TGTGCCAGCAGTTCCGGGACTAGCATGCTCCATGAGCAGTTCTTC. Translated, it gives CASSSGTSMLHEQFF.

This clonotype was seen many times. The chain is built from TRBV29-1 and TRBJ1-1; no definite D call. In germline, CDR1 is SQVTM, CDR2 ANQGSEA. The CDR3 totals 13 residues. V was cut by 4 bases and J by 1 base, with 10 bases left in between. This CDR3 reads CSVVPLGNTEAFF. The CDR3 DNA reads as TGCAGCGTTGTCCCTCTGGGGAACACTGAAGCTTTCTTT.

This clonotype was seen ten or more times. The gene calls are TRBV7-8 and TRBJ1-1; weak D call: TRBD1 (5 bases). This CDR3 is built from 14 residues. The germline V and J ends were trimmed by 4 bases and 5 bases, with 14 bases remaining between them. Per germline, CDR1 SGHVS and CDR2 FQNEAQ. The CDR3 DNA sequence: TGTGCCAGCAGCTCGCCAGGGAGGGGAACTGAAGCTTTCTTT. Its translation is CASSSPGRGTEAFF.

This clonotype was recorded many times. The rearrangement joins TRBV5-1 to TRBJ1-5, with D hard to call. V was clipped by 4 bases and J by 7 bases, with 18 bases between them. The CDR3 sequence is 15 residues long. CDR1 SGHRS and CDR2 YFSETQ come from the germline V gene. The CDR3: CASSPGTKGAQPQHF. The DNA for the CDR3 is TGCGCCAGCAGCCCGGGAACAAAGGGAGCCCAGCCCCAGCATTTT.

This clonotype was observed a few times. The chain recombines TRBV12-3 or TRBV12-4 with TRBJ1-3, with 7 bases that match TRBD1. The CDR3 is made up of 15 amino acids. Losses at the gene ends were 3 bases for V and 0 bases for J; bases not matched to a gene: 2. CDR3: CASSLGQFSGNTIYF. The CDR3 DNA reads TGTGCCAGCAGTTTGGGACAGTTCTCTGGAAACACCATATATTTT.

This clonotype was detected many times. This rearrangement joins TRBV6-2 or TRBV6-3 to TRBJ2-3; 10 bases match TRBD2. After removal of 0 bases from V and 0 bases from J, the junction contained 9 bases not matched to a gene. Germline V CDR1 and CDR2: MNHEY, SVGEGT. This CDR3 has 19 amino acids. The CDR3 reads CASSYSNQREGLSTDTQYF. As DNA, the CDR3 is TGTGCCAGCAGTTACTCGAATCAGCGGGAGGGCCTGAGCACAGATACGCAGTATTTT.

V usage is TRBV25-1 and J usage is TRBJ2-5, with a weak D call TRBD2 (6 bases). The CDR3 has 12 amino acids. CDR1 and CDR2 (germline): MGHDK, SYGVNS. The V end was cut by 7 bases, the J end by 4 bases, with 10 bases between. The CDR3 region is CASTSAGETQYF. The CDR3 DNA follows: TGTGCCAGCACCTCAGCGGGAGAGACCCAGTACTTC. The full variable domain, its missing parts supplied by reference TRBV25-1 and TRBJ2-5, is EADIYQTPRYLVIGTGKKITLECSQTMGHDKMYWYQQDPGMELHLIHYSYGVNSTEKGDLSSESTVSRIRTEHFPLTLESARPSHTSQYLCASTSAGETQYFGPGTRLLVL.

This clonotype was seen many times. V is TRBV7-9 and J is TRBJ2-1, with 9 positions matching TRBD1. The junction had 7 bases not matched to a gene; V was cut back by 8 bases and J by 5 bases. Per germline, CDR1 SEHNR and CDR2 FQNEAQ (reference sequence). This CDR3 contains 14 residues. CDR3 loop: CASCGGQGHNEQFF. The CDR3 nucleotides read TGTGCCAGCTGCGGGGGACAGGGACACAATGAGCAGTTCTTC. The full variable domain, its missing parts supplied by reference TRBV7-9 and TRBJ2-1, is DTGVSQNPRHKITKRGQNVTFRCDPISEHNRLYWYRQTLGQGPEFLTYFQNEAQLEKSRLLSDRFSAERPKGSFSTLEIQRTEQGDSAMYLCASCGGQGHNEQFFGPGTRLTVL.

In this sample, this clonotype is medium-sized (0.01 to 0.1%). The rearrangement uses TRBV4-2 and TRBJ2-6, with unresolved D. The CDR3 runs 16 residues. V lost 0 bases and J lost 0, with 6 bases in between. Germline V gene sequence: CDR1 LGHNA, CDR2 YNFKEQ. CDR3 residues: CASSQESGSGANVLTF. CDR3 nucleotides: TGTGCCAGCAGCCAAGAATCGGGCTCTGGGGCCAACGTCCTGACTTTC.

This clonotype has at least ten counts. The gene calls are TRBV3-1 and TRBJ1-5; D unresolved. Germline lookup yields CDR1 LGHDT and CDR2 YNNKEL (reference sequence). The CDR3 consists of 15 residues. With 0 bases removed from V and 4 bases from J, the gap between germline ends came to 10 bases. CDR3 in DNA: TGTGCCAGCAGCCAAGATCGGAGAGCTAATCAGCCCCAGCATTTT. The encoded protein is CASSQDRRANQPQHF.

The chain uses TRBV20-1 and TRBJ1-6; 7 bases are a match to TRBD1. The CDR3 consists of 14 residues. Per germline, CDR1 DFQATT and CDR2 SNEGSKA (reference sequence). J gave up 6 bases and V 2 bases, and 4 bases lay outside the gene matches. CDR3 nucleotide sequence: TGCAGTGCTAGACCAAACAGGGGTAATTCACCCCTCCACTTT. This sequence encodes CSARPNRGNSPLHF.

V and J are TRBV6-5 and TRBJ1-1; 7 bases align to TRBD1. This CDR3 is 16 amino acids long. Trimming took 2 bases from V and 1 from J; bases not matched to a gene: 7. The germline CDR1 and CDR2 sequences are MNHEY and SVGAGI. The CDR3 is CASSYLGKGANTEAFF. CDR3 nucleotides: TGTGCCAGCAGTTACCTCGGGAAGGGGGCGAACACTGAAGCTTTCTTT.

The V call is TRBV6-2 or TRBV6-3, the J call TRBJ1-2, with D uncertain. Germline lookup yields CDR1 MNHEY and CDR2 SVGEGT. The V end was cut by 4 bases, the J end by 4 bases, with 13 bases between. The CDR3 has 14 amino acids. The CDR3 protein is CASSFSAESYGYTF. DNA of the CDR3: TGTGCCAGCAGTTTCTCGGCCGAATCCTATGGCTACACCTTC.

This clonotype showed up many times. V gene TRBV24-1 combines with J gene TRBJ2-1; 14 positions match TRBD2. The CDR3 has 12 amino acids. Germline V gene data show CDR1 as KGHDR and CDR2 as SFDVKD. Unmatched junction bases numbered 4, after V lost 7 bases and J lost 15 bases. The CDR3 sequence is CATRGLAGVLFF. The CDR3 DNA follows: TGTGCCACCAGGGGACTAGCGGGAGTGTTGTTCTTC.

At least ten counts were recorded for this clonotype. V usage is TRBV21-1 and J usage is TRBJ2-1; the D call in the table, TRBD1, was not verified against the DNA. TRBV21-1 is a listed pseudogene. CDR3 length: 16 residues. The CDR3 region is CASLSTRDGLVREQFF. Written as DNA, the CDR3 is TGTGCCAGTCTTTCTACCCGGGACGGACTAGTACGTGAGCAGTTCTTC.

The table lists this clonotype with many counts. J is TRBJ1-2 and V is TRBV12-3 or TRBV12-4; no clear D. The CDR3 runs 14 residues. The V end lost 4 bases, the J end lost 4 bases, and 13 bases lay between the germline ends. The DNA for the CDR3 is TGTGCCAGCAGTTGGTTGGGAGGTGGCTATGGCTACACCTTC. It codes for CASSWLGGGYGYTF.

This clonotype has a count of ten or more. This chain joins TRBV29-1 and TRBJ1-4; TRBD1 is a possible D gene (6 bases). CDR3 length: 11 amino acids. Between the trimmed V and J ends, which lost 5 bases and 14 bases, there was a span of 15 bases. Germline assignment: CDR1 SQVTM and CDR2 ANQGSEA. DNA for the CDR3: TGCAGCGTTTCCGACAGGTCCAAGCTGTTTTTT. Protein sequence: CSVSDRSKLFF.

The chain employs TRBV5-4 and TRBJ1-2, with TRBD1 as a possible D gene (6 bases). The CDR3 loop spans 14 amino acids. V was clipped by 0 bases and J by 4 bases, with 10 bases between them. Germline values: CDR1 SGHNT, CDR2 YYREEE (reference sequence). CDR3 sequence reads: CASSLGQGIYGYTF. The CDR3 DNA sequence: TGTGCCAGCAGCTTGGGTCAGGGGATCTATGGCTACACCTTC. Based on the CDR3 plus reference TRBV5-4 and TRBJ1-2, the full variable domain is ETGVTQSPTHLIKTRGQQVTLRCSSQSGHNTVSWYQQALGQGPQFIFQYYREEENGRGNFPPRFSGLQFPNYSSELNVNALELDDSALYLCASSLGQGIYGYTFGSGTRLTVV.

This clonotype was detected ten times or more. The rearrangement joins TRBV7-6 to TRBJ1-6, with D possibly matching TRBD1 (5 bases). V shed 5 bases and J shed 8 bases, with 19 bases lying between them. The CDR3 consists of 16 residues. From germline, CDR1 is SGHVS and CDR2 FNYEAQ. CDR3 region: CASSPTTRQFHSPLHF. DNA of the CDR3: TGTGCCAGCAGCCCGACGACCCGACAGTTCCATTCACCCCTCCACTTT.